This note documents a single T cell receptor (beta chain) sequence. The antigen is not known. The CDR3 length is 16 residues. Germline assignment: CDR1 SGHDN and CDR2 FVKESK. V was cut by 4 bases and J by 1 base, with 16 bases left in between. This specimen comes from a study of siplizumab effects on memory and regulatory T cells. Whole-study findings and limits: Proliferating Tregs from siplizumab cultures lacked functional confirmation of suppression. Apparently key alloresponse contributors, naive T cells also seemed more diverse than memory cells. Mappable alloreactive CD4+ clones came from Treg cells roughly 65% of the time on average with siplizumab, against 25% to 30% in controls.

Only in-frame clones appear in the TCRdb table, and some are missing; sequencing was by immunoSEQ multiplex PCR. Among 85,000 to 130,000 clones, 90% to 95% were seen once, and the ten largest hold under 0.65%. The chain employs TRBV14 and TRBJ1-1; D is unclear. Sequencing used Tregs sorted from blood. The TCR was taken from a human donor in good health. For the CDR3, the DNA is TGTGCCAGCAGCCCGTCAGTCTGGGCTTGGAACACTGAAGCTTTCTTT. Amino acids: CASSPSVWAWNTEAFF.